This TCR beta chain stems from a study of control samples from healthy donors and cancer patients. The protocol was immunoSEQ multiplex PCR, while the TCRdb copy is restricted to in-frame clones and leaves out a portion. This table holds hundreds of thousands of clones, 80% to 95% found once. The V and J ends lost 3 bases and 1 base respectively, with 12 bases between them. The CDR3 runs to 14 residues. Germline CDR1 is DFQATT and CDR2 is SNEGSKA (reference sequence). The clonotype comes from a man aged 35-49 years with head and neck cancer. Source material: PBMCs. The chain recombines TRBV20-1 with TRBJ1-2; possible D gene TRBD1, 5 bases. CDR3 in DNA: TGCAGTGCTAGTTGGGACTCTTATAACTATGGCTACACCTTC. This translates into CSASWDSYNYGYTF.